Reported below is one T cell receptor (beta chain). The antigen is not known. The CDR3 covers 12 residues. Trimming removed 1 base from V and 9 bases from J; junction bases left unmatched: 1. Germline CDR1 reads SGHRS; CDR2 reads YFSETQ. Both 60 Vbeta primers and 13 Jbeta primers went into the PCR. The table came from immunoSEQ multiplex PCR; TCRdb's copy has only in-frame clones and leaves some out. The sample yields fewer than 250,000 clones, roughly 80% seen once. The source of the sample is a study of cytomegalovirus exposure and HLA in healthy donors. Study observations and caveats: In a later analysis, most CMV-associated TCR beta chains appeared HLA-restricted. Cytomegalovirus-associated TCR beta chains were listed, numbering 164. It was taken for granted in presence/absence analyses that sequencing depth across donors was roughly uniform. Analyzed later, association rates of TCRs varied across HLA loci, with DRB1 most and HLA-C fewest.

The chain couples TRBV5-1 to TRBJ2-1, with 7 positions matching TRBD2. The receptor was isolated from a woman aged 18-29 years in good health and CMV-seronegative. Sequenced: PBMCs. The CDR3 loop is CASSLSGGEQFF. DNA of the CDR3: TGCGCCAGCAGCTTGTCGGGGGGTGAGCAGTTCTTC.